These 11 T cell receptor beta chains originate from one sample sequenced in a study of blood T cell repertoires in COVID-19. Only in-frame clones appear in the TCRdb table, and some are missing; sequencing was by immunoSEQ multiplex PCR. The data show 150,000 to 200,000 clones, 70% to 85% seen once. Input material: peripheral blood. These receptors came from a woman of 80 years or more with acute or convalescent COVID-19.

The V and J genes are TRBV5-1 and TRBJ2-7; 8 bases map to TRBD1. Trimming removed 5 bases from V and 1 base from J; junction bases left unmatched: 8. CDR3 length: 15 residues. In germline, CDR1 is SGHRS, CDR2 YFSETQ. The CDR3 spells CASSFDRGTSYEQYF. The CDR3 DNA follows: TGCGCCAGCAGTTTTGACAGGGGCACTTCCTACGAGCAGTACTTC.

The chain is built from TRBV30 and TRBJ1-2, with TRBD1 as a possible D gene (5 bases). Germline V CDR1 and CDR2: GTSNPN, SVGIG (reference sequence). The CDR3 is 12 residues long. Trimming shortened V by 5 bases and J by 4 bases, and 11 bases separated the two germline ends. CDR3 coding DNA: TGTGCCTGGGGGGCAGGTTTCTATGGCTACACCTTC. This gives the protein CAWGAGFYGYTF.

Here the CDR3 reads CASTTGTPTELFF. The CDR3 DNA reads as TGTGCCAGCACCACCGGGACACCCACGGAGCTGTTTTTT. This chain joins TRBV12-3 or TRBV12-4 and TRBJ2-2; TRBD1 might be the D (6 bases). Between the trimmed V and J ends, which lost 7 bases and 10 bases, there was a span of 16 bases. There are 13 residues in the CDR3.

The genes are TRBV7-2 and TRBJ1-2, with D tentatively TRBD1 (6 bases). The CDR3 covers 14 residues. Germline values: CDR1 SGHTA, CDR2 FQGNSA. V lost 4 bases and J 5 bases, leaving 14 bases between the germline ends. The CDR3 region has the DNA TGTGCCAGCAGCTCTAGGACAGCTTATTATGGCTACACCTTC. As protein: CASSSRTAYYGYTF.

This clone was seen a single time. Here the CDR3 DNA reads TGTGCCAGCAGACAGACAGGGGCCCATGGCTACACCTTC. Amino acid sequence: CASRQTGAHGYTF. The chain joins TRBV6-5 to TRBJ1-2; 8 bases align to TRBD1. The CDR3 extends over 13 amino acids. Looked up from germline, CDR1 is MNHEY and CDR2 is SVGAGI. The V segment lost 6 bases and the J segment 6 bases; nucleotides outside the gene matches: 6.

The chain uses TRBV5-6 and TRBJ2-7; D might be TRBD2 (6 bases). The V and J ends lost 3 bases and 3 bases respectively, with 13 bases between them. The V gene's germline CDR1 is SGHDT and CDR2 YYEEEE. This CDR3 has 14 residues. Written as DNA, the CDR3 is TGTGCCAGCAGCTATCCTGGGGGGATCTACGAGCAGTACTTC. This encodes CASSYPGGIYEQYF.

The genes are TRBV5-8 and TRBJ2-7; tentatively, D is TRBD2 (5 bases). The CDR3 loop spans 15 amino acids. V lost 1 base and J lost 3, with 14 bases in between. The V gene's germline CDR1 is SGHTS and CDR2 YDEGEE. In DNA form, the CDR3 reads TGTGCCAGCAGCTTGAAGGGCGGGCCATACTACGAGCAGTACTTC. It yields the protein CASSLKGGPYYEQYF.

A few counts support this clone. The J gene is TRBJ1-2, the V gene TRBV12-3 or TRBV12-4; D gene ambiguous. The length of the CDR3 is 11 residues. V lost 3 bases and J lost 7, with 6 bases in between. CDR3 region: CASSFGSGYTF. CDR3 bases: TGTGCCAGCAGTTTTGGTAGTGGCTACACCTTC.

This clone was detected only once. This chain joins TRBV7-9 and TRBJ2-7; 7 positions agree with TRBD1. Germline V gene sequence: CDR1 SEHNR, CDR2 FQNEAQ (reference sequence). CDR3 length equals 14 residues. J lost 5 bases, V lost 5 bases, and 9 bases had no gene match. CDR3 DNA sequence: TGTGCCAGCAGCCACCCCCGGGACAGCCACGAGCAGTACTTC. It specifies CASSHPRDSHEQYF.

This chain uses TRBV15 with TRBJ2-5; 8 nucleotides align to TRBD1. CDR1 LNHNV and CDR2 YYDKDF come from the germline V gene (reference sequence). Germline trimming cut 0 bases from V and 4 bases from J; bases unmatched to any gene: 1. This CDR3 has 14 amino acids. CDR3 region: CATSRDGTGETQYF. As DNA, the CDR3 is TGTGCCACCAGCAGAGATGGGACAGGAGAGACCCAGTACTTC.

V usage is TRBV19 and J usage is TRBJ2-1; 8 bases match TRBD1. This CDR3 is 14 amino acids long. Germline V gene sequence: CDR1 LNHDA, CDR2 SQIVND (reference sequence). Unmatched junction bases numbered 4, after V lost 2 bases and J lost 7 bases. CDR3 bases: TGTGCCAGTAGTATATTTACAGGGGGTAATGAGCAGTTCTTC. The encoded protein is CASSIFTGGNEQFF.